This T cell receptor beta chain was documented in a study of regulatory T cells in long-lasting Graves disease. The study, taken as a whole, reports: A greater number of public clonotypes (under 3,000) was shared by persistent patients than by new patients (around 970). Among samples with persistent disease, TRBV28, TRBJ1-2 and TRBJ2-5 were favored.

J was trimmed by 4 bases and V by 0 bases; bases with no gene match: 10. The V gene's germline CDR1 is DFQATT and CDR2 SNEGSKA (reference sequence). The CDR3 is made up of 16 amino acids. Sequencing libraries for TCR beta were prepared with iRepertoire HTBI primers and Arm-PCR of CDR3 regions. TCRdb recomputed calls from the multiplex PCR reads with MiXCR, one row per CDR3 protein. The table records fewer than 450,000 distinct CDR3 sequences, 15% of them present only once. There are a few counts of this clonotype. Its matching antigen is unknown. Stated time point: newly diagnosed GD, antithyroid drugs for less than 3 months. The TCR library was made from RNA that had been extracted from PBMCs in TRIzol. These data were likewise used in another study, on T cells in Graves' hyperthyroidism and ophthalmopathy. This second study notes: First-round RT-PCR targeting the TCR CDR3 was performed with the HTBI primer set. In blood, most of the thyroid clonotypes expanded above 0.001 were also present.

The sequencing here drew on peripheral blood mononuclear cells (PBMCs), taken at new diagnosis, from a patient treated with antithyroid drugs. The sequence came from a middle-aged woman with Graves disease. V gene TRBV20-1 combines with J gene TRBJ2-7; 9 bases are a match to TRBD1. In nucleotides, the CDR3 is TGCAGTGCTAGAGATCAGATAGGACAGGGGAGGTACGAGCAGTACTTC. Encoded protein: CSARDQIGQGRYEQYF.